This T cell receptor (beta chain) emerged from a study of blood T cell repertoires in COVID-19 (dated by TCRdb to about 2020). Regarding the complete study: Collaborator samples came from the United States, Italy and Spain and covered acute and convalescent phases of COVID-19. The prospective study material was composed of cDNA or gDNA derived from T cells, B-cell-depleted T cells, or PBMCs. The dataset comprised deeply sampled blood TCRbeta repertoires from subjects exposed to, actively infected with, or recovered from COVID-19. A freely available public database, intended as a resource for researchers studying the immune response to SARS-CoV-2, is where the repertoires were released. Samples were obtained from the ongoing ImmuneRACE study (first 160 participants) and from 1,200 or so subjects provided by 6 global collaborators. The sample metadata nearly always contained a de-identified subject ID, COVID-19 status, age in years and sex. HLA class I and class II types, where available, came from metadata supplied by the sample provider rather than from assay-based typing.

Its CDR3 holds 17 amino acids, cysteine through phenylalanine. The retained sequence is limited to the CDR3, 51 bases, with the frame set at the first base. In the germline V gene (reference sequence), CDR1 corresponds to LGHDT and CDR2 to YNNKEL. V ends up 4 bases short and J 6 bases short, with an unmatched junction base count of 11. Overall study results and their limits: Clinical and demographic metadata were provided uncurated, with the amount varying by source and participant.

Whole blood was collected in K2EDTA tubes by collaborating institutions according to the institutions' own protocols. For TCRbeta analysis, collaborator samples were shipped as frozen whole blood, as isolated PBMCs, or as DNA extracted from either sample type. TCRbeta CDR3 regions were amplified from genomic DNA by means of the immunoSEQ Assay, a bias-controlled multiplex PCR. The paper's processing steps were these. The number of nucleated cells in each sample was estimated from the amplification of reference gene primers within the assay. Sequence reads were collapsed and filtered to measure the absolute abundance of every unique TCRbeta CDR3 rearrangement. For each sample, productive Simpson clonality was calculated as the square root of Simpson's diversity index across productive rearrangements. The immuneACCESS repertoire file appears here via TCRdb, limited to in-frame rearrangements. These files lack a portion of the clones; in checked studies, under half of the deficit traces to unresolved V genes, and the cause of the others is not known. The V and J calls and clone size are taken from that table; D and trimming were inferred from the DNA. This sample has some 120,000 clones in its table, and over 65% of those were observed once. 3% to 4% of the sample lies in the top ten.

Regarding this clone: Its antigen is not yet known. Per-base qualities were not stored, and no clone one base away is much larger.

The sequenced material came from peripheral blood. The receptor was isolated from a man between 60 and 75 years old with acute or convalescent COVID-19. In this chain, TRBV3-1 (or the pseudogene TRBV3-2) is recombined with TRBJ2-2, with 10 middle bases fitting TRBD1. The DNA reads as follows: TGTGCCAGCAGCCGCCAGGGACAGGGGTTACGGCCCGGGGAGCTGTTTTTT. This translates into CASSRQGQGLRPGELFF.